The T cell receptor (beta chain) under discussion was sequenced for a study of tumor and adjacent non-tumor tissue in lung cancer (dated by TCRdb to 2016 to 2018). Regarding the research as a whole: The cohort included around twelve adenocarcinoma, 2 squamous cell carcinoma and 1 small cell lung cancer patients. Ages among the roughly 15 patients ranged from roughly 30 to 76 years, there were ten or so men and 5 women, and disease was at TNM stage I to III. In total, sequencing yielded 95 million to 150 million productive TCRbeta reads, which works out to an average of about 4.17 million reads per sample. Bulk TCRbeta repertoires were compared between lung tumor tissue and matched distant non-tumor lung tissue obtained from fewer than 16 lung cancer patients. For each patient, one tumor sample and one normal lung sample were taken, giving about 29 paired specimens that underwent TCRbeta CDR3 sequencing. Overall study results and their limits: Only roughly 16 patients were in the cohort, and the authors stated that larger samples and more detailed clinical data are needed. TCR diversity (inverse Simpson) was significantly higher in tumor than in normal lung tissue (about 400 vs 150, P = 0.0075, Mann-Whitney U test). Younger patients had significantly higher TCR diversity, and higher tumor TCR diversity was associated with shorter overall and disease-free survival. Peripheral blood was not sequenced, so blood TCRbeta repertoires in these lung cancer patients were not examined. In normal lung, the top 100 clones accounted for a significantly larger cumulative share of the repertoire than in tumor tissue. Neither the sequencing platform nor unique molecular identifiers are named or mentioned anywhere in the methods.

The protocol used for the library was multiplex PCR. The data were produced on an Illumina HiSeq 2500. TCRbeta libraries were constructed through three rounds of nested PCR with primers (Table S4) according to protocols adapted from ARM-PCR. Before sequencing, PCR products of 200-500 bp were cut from the gel and purified using the QIAquick gel extraction kit. The paper's data handling went like this. Trimmomatic was used to clean the reads, FLASH was used to merge the reads into complete CDR3 sequences, and MiTCR was used to assign the reads to V(D)J germline segments. VDJtools was used to compute clonal diversity as the inverse Simpson's index. A read counted as productive if the sequence was in-frame and lacked a premature stop codon. TCRdb applied fastp at Q25 and MiXCR to the public reads, then kept only in-frame beta chains. All rows with the same CDR3 protein become a single entry with the most common DNA and genes. The V and J calls shown here were made by TCRdb, not taken from the authors' results. Across this sample there are 100,000 to 120,000 distinct CDR3 sequences, with 84% seen only once. The ten largest clones add up to 20% to 25% of the sample.

The CDR3 goes from the cysteine to the phenylalanine over 16 residues. Only the CDR3 DNA stays, 48 bases, in frame from base 1. CDR1 and CDR2 are drawn from the germline V gene: SQVTM, ANQGSEA. RNA was isolated from bulk unsorted tissue, and RNA quality was assessed with a NanoDrop ND-1000 and an Agilent 2100. Newly diagnosed lung cancer patients without prior chemotherapy who had been admitted for thoracic surgery in China between August and November 2014 were enrolled as donors. The study excluded patients who had received radiotherapy or chemotherapy before or who had another cancer at the same time. Surgical tissue pieces of roughly 1-2.2 cm3 were preserved in RNAlater solution and were kept at -80 degrees C until use. A note on this clonotype: There is no known antigen for this receptor. It has no much larger one-base neighbor in the sample; base qualities were not kept.

The sample comprised lung tumor tissue. Recombination joined TRBV29-1 with TRBJ2-1, with TRBD2 as a weak D call on 5 bases. This clonotype originated in a man between 70 and 80 years old with non-small cell lung cancer. The DNA sequence reads TGCATCGGTGAACTCTATGACAACGGGATGGACAATGAGCAGTTCTTC. This yields the protein CIGELYDNGMDNEQFF.